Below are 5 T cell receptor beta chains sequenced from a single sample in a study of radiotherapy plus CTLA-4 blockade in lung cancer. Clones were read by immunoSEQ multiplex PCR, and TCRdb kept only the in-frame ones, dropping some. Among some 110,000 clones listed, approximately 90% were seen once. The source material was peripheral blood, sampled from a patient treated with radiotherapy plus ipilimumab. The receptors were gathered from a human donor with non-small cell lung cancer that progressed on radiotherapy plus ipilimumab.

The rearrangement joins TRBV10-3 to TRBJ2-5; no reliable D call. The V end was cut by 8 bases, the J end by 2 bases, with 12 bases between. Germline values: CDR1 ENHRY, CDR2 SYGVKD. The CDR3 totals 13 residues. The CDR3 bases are TGTGCCATCCGAGGCAGAGCTCAAGAGACCCAGTACTTC. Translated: CAIRGRAQETQYF.

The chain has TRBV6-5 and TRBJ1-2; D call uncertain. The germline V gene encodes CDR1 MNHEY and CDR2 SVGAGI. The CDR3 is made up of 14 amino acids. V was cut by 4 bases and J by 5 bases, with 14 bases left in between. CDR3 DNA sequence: TGTGCCAGCAGTTCCTCGGAGAGGGTATATGGCTACACCTTC. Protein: CASSSSERVYGYTF.

The CDR3 protein is CASKRSGVNYGYTF. CDR3 sequence (DNA): TGTGCCAGTAAGCGGTCAGGAGTGAACTATGGCTACACCTTC. The rearrangement joins TRBV19 to TRBJ1-2, with no clear D. V was shortened by 7 bases and J by 2 bases, with 14 bases between the two germline ends. The germline V gene encodes CDR1 LNHDA and CDR2 SQIVND (reference sequence). The CDR3 contains 14 residues. The whole variable domain, remainder taken from reference TRBV19 and TRBJ1-2, is DGGITQSPKYLFRKEGQNVTLSCEQNLNHDAMYWYRQDPGQGLRLIYYSQIVNDFQKGDIAEGYSVSREKKESFPLTVTSAQKNPTAFYLCASKRSGVNYGYTFGSGTRLTVV.

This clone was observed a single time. CDR3 coding DNA: TGTGCCAGCAGCCTCAGGACAGGGGGGAACACTGAAGCTTTCTTT. Amino acids: CASSLRTGGNTEAFF. The V and J genes are TRBV14 and TRBJ1-1, with 10 bases aligning to TRBD1. Germline loops: CDR1 SGHDN, CDR2 FVKESK. The CDR3 runs 15 residues. With V trimmed by 4 bases and J by 1 base, 3 bases remained unmatched.

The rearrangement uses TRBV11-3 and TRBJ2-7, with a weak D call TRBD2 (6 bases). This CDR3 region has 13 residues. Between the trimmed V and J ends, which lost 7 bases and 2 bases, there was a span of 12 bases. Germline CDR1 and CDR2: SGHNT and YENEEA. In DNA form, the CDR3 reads TGTGCCAGCACACGGGGACTCACCTACGAGCAGTACTTC. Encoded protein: CASTRGLTYEQYF.